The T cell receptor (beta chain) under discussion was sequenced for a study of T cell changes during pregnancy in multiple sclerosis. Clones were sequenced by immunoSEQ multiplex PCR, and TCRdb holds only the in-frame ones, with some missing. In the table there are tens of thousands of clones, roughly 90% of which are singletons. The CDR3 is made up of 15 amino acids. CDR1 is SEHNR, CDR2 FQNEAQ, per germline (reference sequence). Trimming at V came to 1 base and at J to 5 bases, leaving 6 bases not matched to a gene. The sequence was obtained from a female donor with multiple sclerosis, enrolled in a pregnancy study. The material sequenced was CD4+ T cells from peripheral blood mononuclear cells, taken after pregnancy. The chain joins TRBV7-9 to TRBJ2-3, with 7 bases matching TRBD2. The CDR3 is CASSLDGRELDTQYF. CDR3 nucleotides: TGTGCCAGCAGCTTAGACGGGCGGGAGTTAGATACGCAGTATTTT.